These 21 T cell receptor beta chains share one sample of origin, sequenced in a study of blood T cell repertoires in COVID-19. Data came from immunoSEQ multiplex PCR; TCRdb stores just in-frame clones and leaves some out. The table has some 180,000 clones, approximately 90% seen once. Specimen: peripheral blood. The receptors stem from a man between 50 and 59 years old who had recovered from COVID-19.

The genes are TRBV7-2 and TRBJ1-3, with 8 positions matching TRBD1. The trim removed 3 bases at V and 0 bases at J, leaving 4 bases unmatched. The CDR3 has 16 amino acids. In germline, CDR1 is SGHTA, CDR2 FQGNSA. CDR3 sequence (DNA): TGTGCCAGCAGCTTGGTCACAGGGGGCTCTGGAAACACCATATATTTT. This gives the protein CASSLVTGGSGNTIYF.

The J gene is TRBJ2-1, the V gene TRBV7-2, with D hard to call. The length of the CDR3 is 14 residues. CDR1 is SGHTA, CDR2 FQGNSA, per germline. V lost 4 bases, J lost 6 bases, and 13 bases lay in between. The CDR3 DNA reads as TGTGCCAGCAGCTCACCTACGATATTCAATGAGCAGTTCTTC. Translating gives CASSSPTIFNEQFF.

The chain uses TRBV4-1 and TRBJ1-2; D gene uncertain. The V end was cut by 1 base, the J end by 6 bases, with 15 bases between. From germline, CDR1 is MGHRA and CDR2 YSYEKL. The CDR3 runs to 15 residues. This CDR3 reads CASSQVEGWSNGYTF. CDR3 DNA: TGCGCCAGCAGCCAAGTGGAGGGATGGTCGAATGGCTACACCTTC.

J is TRBJ2-1 and V is TRBV10-3, with 10 bases matching TRBD2. The CDR3 totals 16 residues. The ends lost 10 bases at V and 7 bases at J; junction bases unmatched: 16. Germline CDR1 ENHRY, CDR2 SYGVKD. The CDR3 coding sequence is TGTGCCACCCGGACTAGCGGCACAGGTACCGGGAATGAGCAGTTCTTC. It translates to CATRTSGTGTGNEQFF.

The gene calls are TRBV5-4 and TRBJ2-5; TRBD2 matches at 7 bases. This CDR3 has 15 residues. J lost 5 bases, V lost 5 bases, and 12 bases had no gene match. Germline CDR1 SGHNT, CDR2 YYREEE (reference sequence). The CDR3 nucleotides read TGTGCCAGCAGTTCGATGGGGGGGTCTCCGGAGACCCAGTACTTC. Its translation: CASSSMGGSPETQYF. Full variable domain (remainder filled in from reference TRBV5-4 and TRBJ2-5): ETGVTQSPTHLIKTRGQQVTLRCSSQSGHNTVSWYQQALGQGPQFIFQYYREEENGRGNFPPRFSGLQFPNYSSELNVNALELDDSALYLCASSSMGGSPETQYFGPGTRLLVL.

The gene calls are TRBV11-2 and TRBJ2-7; tentative D call: TRBD2 (7 bases). V was pared by 5 bases and J by 2 bases, with 16 bases between. CDR3 length equals 15 residues. Per germline, CDR1 SGHAT and CDR2 FQNNGV. The CDR3, as DNA: TGTGCCAGCAGCCGGGGCGGGGGCTATACCTACGAGCAGTACTTC. The encoded protein is CASSRGGGYTYEQYF.

V and J are TRBV7-2 and TRBJ2-3; 7 bases agree with TRBD1. The CDR3 has 16 residues. With V trimmed by 5 bases and J by 1 base, 9 bases remained unmatched. Per germline, CDR1 SGHTA and CDR2 FQGNSA. The DNA of the CDR3 is TGTGCCAGCAGCGACAGGGTTATTGGGCGCACAGATACGCAGTATTTT. The encoded protein is CASSDRVIGRTDTQYF.

The chain carries TRBV9 and TRBJ2-5, with 15 positions matching TRBD2. The J segment lost 5 bases and the V segment lost 3 bases, leaving 2 bases of the junction unmatched. This CDR3 contains 15 residues. CDR1 is SGDLS and CDR2 is YYNGEE in the germline V gene. CDR3 in amino acids: CASSAGTSGGETQYF. DNA of the CDR3: TGTGCCAGCAGCGCCGGGACTAGCGGGGGGGAGACCCAGTACTTC.

The rearrangement links TRBV9 to TRBJ2-1; TRBD2 agrees at 8 bases. Trimming cost V 2 bases and J 6 bases; bases outside gene matches: 7. The CDR3 totals 15 residues. Germline loops: CDR1 SGDLS, CDR2 YYNGEE. Here the CDR3 DNA reads TGTGCCAGCAGCGTCAACAGCGGGAGTCCCAATGAGCAGTTCTTC. Its protein product is CASSVNSGSPNEQFF. Drawing the rest from reference TRBV9 and TRBJ2-1, the complete variable domain is DSGVTQTPKHLITATGQRVTLRCSPRSGDLSVYWYQQSLDQGLQFLIQYYNGEERAKGNILERFSAQQFPDLHSELNLSSLELGDSALYFCASSVNSGSPNEQFFGPGTRLTVL.

The DNA for the CDR3 is TGCAGCGTTGGTACAGCCCTCGAGCAGTACTTC. It specifies CSVGTALEQYF. This chain connects TRBV29-1 to TRBJ2-7; D ambiguous. V lost 4 bases and J 6 bases, leaving 10 bases between the germline ends. The germline V gene has CDR1 SQVTM and CDR2 ANQGSEA. This CDR3 is 11 amino acids long.

The V and J genes are TRBV5-1 and TRBJ2-3; D is perhaps TRBD1 (6 bases). The CDR3 consists of 15 residues. The ends were cut back, 0 bases at V and 3 bases at J, with 11 bases in the middle. Germline V gene sequence: CDR1 SGHRS, CDR2 YFSETQ. CDR3 DNA sequence: TGCGCCAGCAGCTTGGAAGGGGGTGGGACAGATACGCAGTATTTT. This encodes CASSLEGGGTDTQYF.

The J gene is TRBJ2-7, the V gene TRBV5-1, with a weak D call TRBD1 (9 bases). V lost 6 bases, J lost 4 bases, and 26 bases lay in between. The CDR3 loop spans 17 amino acids. Germline CDR1 is SGHRS and CDR2 is YFSETQ. The CDR3 nucleotides read TGCGCCAGCAACTCGGGAGGGACGACGACAGGGGGGTACGAGCAGTACTTC. Translated, it gives CASNSGGTTTGGYEQYF.

The rearrangement joins TRBV5-4 to TRBJ2-7, with 7 nucleotides matching TRBD2. Germline assignment: CDR1 SGHNT and CDR2 YYREEE (reference sequence). The CDR3 sequence is 15 residues long. V was clipped by 4 bases and J by 2 bases; unmatched bases: 9. The chain's CDR3 is CASSLQRGGTYEQYF. In DNA form, the CDR3 reads TGTGCCAGCAGCCTCCAGCGCGGGGGTACCTACGAGCAGTACTTC.

V gene TRBV6-2 or TRBV6-3 combines with J gene TRBJ2-1; 8 nucleotides line up with TRBD2. CDR3 length: 16 residues. CDR1 is MNHEY, CDR2 SVGEGT, per germline. J gave up 6 bases and V 6 bases, and 13 bases lay outside the gene matches. This CDR3 is CASSRDGVAGSNEQFF. In nucleotides, the CDR3 is TGTGCCAGCAGCCGGGACGGGGTAGCGGGGTCCAATGAGCAGTTCTTC.

The V gene is TRBV7-9, the J gene TRBJ2-4; D is perhaps TRBD1 (6 bases). Germline V gene lookup returns CDR1 SEHNR and CDR2 FQNEAQ (reference sequence). The CDR3 extends over 15 amino acids. The V end was cut by 5 bases, the J end by 5 bases, with 16 bases between. CDR3 region: CASSPFQGTENIQYF. In DNA, the CDR3 is TGTGCCAGCAGCCCATTCCAGGGGACCGAAAACATTCAGTACTTC.

This rearrangement joins TRBV7-6 to TRBJ2-7, with TRBD2 as a possible D gene (7 bases). Between the trimmed V and J ends, which lost 0 bases and 3 bases, there was a span of 15 bases. Germline V lookup: CDR1 SGHVS, CDR2 FNYEAQ. The CDR3 sequence is 16 residues long. CDR3 protein: CASSLAPRGGYYEQYF. CDR3 nucleotide sequence: TGTGCCAGCAGCTTAGCTCCAAGGGGGGGCTACTACGAGCAGTACTTC.

This clone has only one observation. CDR3 sequence: CAIRDRDRGYTF. CDR3 nucleotide sequence: TGTGCCATCAGGGACAGGGACCGTGGCTACACCTTC. The rearrangement uses TRBV10-3 and TRBJ1-2; 8 nucleotides align to TRBD1. J gave up 7 bases and V 6 bases, and 4 bases lay outside the gene matches. From germline, CDR1 is ENHRY and CDR2 SYGVKD. The CDR3 consists of 12 residues.

This clone showed up just once. The chain recombines TRBV7-6 with TRBJ1-4, with 7 bases identical to TRBD1. The junction had 7 bases not matched to a gene; V was cut back by 5 bases and J by 4 bases. CDR1 and CDR2 from the germline V gene are SGHVS and FNYEAQ. This CDR3 is 15 amino acids long. Here the CDR3 reads CASSPRDSFNEKLFF. The CDR3 nucleotides read TGTGCCAGCAGCCCCCGGGACAGCTTTAATGAAAAACTGTTTTTT.

The rearrangement uses TRBV9 and TRBJ1-6; TRBD1 is a possible D gene (5 bases). Germline-derived CDR1 and CDR2 are SGDLS and YYNGEE. The ends were cut back, 4 bases at V and 7 bases at J, with 15 bases in the middle. The CDR3 runs 15 residues. The CDR3 region is CASSPAKGWNSPLHF. The CDR3 region has the DNA TGTGCCAGCAGCCCCGCTAAGGGGTGGAATTCACCCCTCCACTTT. The full variable domain, in which reference TRBV9 and TRBJ1-6 provide the parts outside the CDR3, is DSGVTQTPKHLITATGQRVTLRCSPRSGDLSVYWYQQSLDQGLQFLIQYYNGEERAKGNILERFSAQQFPDLHSELNLSSLELGDSALYFCASSPAKGWNSPLHFGNGTRLTVT.

This chain uses TRBV7-2 with TRBJ1-2, with D unclear. The ends were cut back, 2 bases at V and 6 bases at J, with 10 bases in the middle. CDR1 and CDR2 from the germline V gene are SGHTA and FQGNSA. The CDR3 sequence is 13 residues long. CDR3 DNA: TGTGCCAGCAGCTTACGACTATTTGATGGCTACACCTTC. Protein: CASSLRLFDGYTF. The complete variable domain, with remaining parts taken from reference TRBV7-2 and TRBJ1-2, reads GAGVSQSPSNKVTEKGKDVELRCDPISGHTALYWYRQSLGQGLEFLIYFQGNSAPDKSGLPSDRFSAERTGGSVSTLTIQRTQQEDSAVYLCASSLRLFDGYTFGSGTRLTVV.

The V gene is TRBV28, the J gene TRBJ2-5, with 10 bases matching TRBD1. J gave up 7 bases and V 3 bases, and 5 bases lay outside the gene matches. Germline-derived CDR1 and CDR2 are MDHEN and SYDVKM. The length of the CDR3 is 14 residues. The CDR3 loop reads CASSLVDRGWTQYF. The CDR3 coding sequence is TGTGCCAGCAGTTTGGTGGACAGGGGGTGGACCCAGTACTTC.